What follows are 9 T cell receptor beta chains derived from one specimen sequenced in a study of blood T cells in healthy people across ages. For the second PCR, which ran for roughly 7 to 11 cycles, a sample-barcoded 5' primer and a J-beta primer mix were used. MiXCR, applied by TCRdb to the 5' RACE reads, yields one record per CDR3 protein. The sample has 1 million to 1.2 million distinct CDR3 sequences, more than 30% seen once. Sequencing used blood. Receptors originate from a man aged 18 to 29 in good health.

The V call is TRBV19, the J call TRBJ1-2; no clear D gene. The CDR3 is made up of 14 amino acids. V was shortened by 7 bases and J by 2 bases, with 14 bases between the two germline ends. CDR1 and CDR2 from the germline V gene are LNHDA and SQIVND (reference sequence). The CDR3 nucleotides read TGTGCCAGTAACAGACCCGACCTAAACTATGGCTACACCTTC. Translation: CASNRPDLNYGYTF.

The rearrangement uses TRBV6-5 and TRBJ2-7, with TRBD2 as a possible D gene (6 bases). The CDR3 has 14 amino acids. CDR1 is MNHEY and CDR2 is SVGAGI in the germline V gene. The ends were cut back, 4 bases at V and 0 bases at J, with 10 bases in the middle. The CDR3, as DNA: TGTGCCAGCAGTTCCACGGGAGTCTCCTACGAGCAGTACTTC. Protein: CASSSTGVSYEQYF.

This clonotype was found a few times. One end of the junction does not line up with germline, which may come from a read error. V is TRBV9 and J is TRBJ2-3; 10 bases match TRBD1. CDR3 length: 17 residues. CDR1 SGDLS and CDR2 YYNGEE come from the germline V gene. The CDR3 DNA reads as TGTGCCAGCAGCTTGACCCCGGGACAGGGGAGCGGAGATACACAGTATTTT. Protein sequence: CASSLTPGQGSGDTQYF. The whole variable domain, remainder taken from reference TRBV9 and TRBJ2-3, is DSGVTQTPKHLITATGQRVTLRCSPRSGDLSVYWYQQSLDQGLQFLIQYYNGEERAKGNILERFSAQQFPDLHSELNLSSLELGDSALYFCASSLTPGQGSGDTQYFGPGTRLTVL.

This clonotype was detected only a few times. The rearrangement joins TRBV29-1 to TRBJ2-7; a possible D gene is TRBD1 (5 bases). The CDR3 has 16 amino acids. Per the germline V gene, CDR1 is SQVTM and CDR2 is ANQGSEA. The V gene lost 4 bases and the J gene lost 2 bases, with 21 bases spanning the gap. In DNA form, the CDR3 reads TGCAGCGTTGGCATTAGGGAAGGGGCACCCACCTACGAGCAGTACTTC. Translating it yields CSVGIREGAPTYEQYF.

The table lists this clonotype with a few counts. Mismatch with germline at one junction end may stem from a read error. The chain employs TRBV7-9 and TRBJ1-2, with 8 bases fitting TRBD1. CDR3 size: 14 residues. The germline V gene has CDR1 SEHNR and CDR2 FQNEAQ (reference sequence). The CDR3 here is CANSSTGTGYGYTF. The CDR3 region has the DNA TGTGCCAACAGCTCTACCGGGACAGGCTATGGCTACACCTTC.

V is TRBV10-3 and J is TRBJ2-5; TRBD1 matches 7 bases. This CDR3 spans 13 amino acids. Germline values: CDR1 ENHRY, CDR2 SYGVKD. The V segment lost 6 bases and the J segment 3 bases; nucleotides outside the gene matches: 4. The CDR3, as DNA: TGTGCCATCAGCACTACAGGGGAAGAGACCCAGTACTTC. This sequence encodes CAISTTGEETQYF.

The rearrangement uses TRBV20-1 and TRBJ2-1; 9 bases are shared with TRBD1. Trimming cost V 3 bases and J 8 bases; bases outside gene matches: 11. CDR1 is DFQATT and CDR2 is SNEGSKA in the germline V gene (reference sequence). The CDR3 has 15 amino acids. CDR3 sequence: CSARQGTGRIHEQFF. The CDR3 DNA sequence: TGCAGTGCTAGGCAGGGGACAGGGAGGATCCATGAGCAGTTCTTC.

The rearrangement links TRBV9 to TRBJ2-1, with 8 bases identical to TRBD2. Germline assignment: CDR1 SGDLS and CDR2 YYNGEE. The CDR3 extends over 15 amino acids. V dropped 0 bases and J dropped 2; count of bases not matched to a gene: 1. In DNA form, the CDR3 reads TGTGCCAGCAGCGTAGAACTAGCGGCCTACAATGAGCAGTTCTTC. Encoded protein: CASSVELAAYNEQFF. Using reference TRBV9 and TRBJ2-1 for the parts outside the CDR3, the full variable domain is DSGVTQTPKHLITATGQRVTLRCSPRSGDLSVYWYQQSLDQGLQFLIQYYNGEERAKGNILERFSAQQFPDLHSELNLSSLELGDSALYFCASSVELAAYNEQFFGPGTRLTVL.

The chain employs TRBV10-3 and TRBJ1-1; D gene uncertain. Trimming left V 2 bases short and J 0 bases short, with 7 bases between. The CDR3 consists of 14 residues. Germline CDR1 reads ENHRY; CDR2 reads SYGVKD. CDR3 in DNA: TGTGCCATCAGTGAGCTTCCGATGAACACTGAAGCTTTCTTT. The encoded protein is CAISELPMNTEAFF.